A selection of T cell receptor beta chains follows, all from one sample in a study of T cell clones after liver transplantation. Assay: immunoSEQ multiplex PCR; the TCRdb copy retains only in-frame clones and omits some. The repertoire holds fewer than 85,000 clones, 75% to 90% seen once, with approximately 0.73% in the top ten. The sample was CD4+ T cells from blood, taken 12 months after liver transplant. These receptors were obtained from a human patient who received a liver transplant. A subset of T cells may come from the graft donor. CDR3s include the opening cysteine and the closing phenylalanine or tryptophan. D genes are given only for firm matches. A row's size may be missing; if present it is once, few, many or a size class.

d_call j_call cdr3_length v_call clone_size cdr3_nt cdr3_aa
. TRBJ2-7 13 TRBV18 few TGTGCCAGCTCACCTCAACAGGCGGACGAGCAGTACTTC CASSPQQADEQYF
. TRBJ1-2 16 TRBV28 . TGTGCCAGCAGCCTGCCCACCGGGACACCCCGTTATGGCTACACCTTC CASSLPTGTPRYGYTF
TRBD1 TRBJ1-5 15 TRBV28 . TGTGCCAGCAGTTTATCGGGACAGGGTAATCAGCCCCAGCATTTT CASSLSGQGNQPQHF
TRBD2 TRBJ2-5 17 TRBV4-1 . TGCGCCAGCAGCCCCTCGGGACTAGCGCCTGGGGGAGAGACCCAGTACTTC CASSPSGLAPGGETQYF
TRBD2 TRBJ2-2 17 TRBV4-1 few TGCGCCAGCAGCCAAGGGGTCGGGGGGATAAACACCGGGGAGCTGTTTTTT CASSQGVGGINTGELFF
. TRBJ2-3 18 TRBV5-1 . TGCGCCAGCACCACCCGAGGAAGGACTCCTGAATTCACAGATACGCAGTATTTT CASTTRGRTPEFTDTQYF